The T cell receptor (beta chain) under discussion was sequenced for a study of blood T cell repertoires in COVID-19 (dated by TCRdb to the early 2020s). For the wider study: Samples covering the acute and convalescent phases of COVID-19 were provided by collaborators in the United States, Italy and Spain. The samples were drawn from the first 160 participants of the ongoing ImmuneRACE study and from 1,254 subjects provided by 6 global collaborators. The sample metadata nearly always contained a de-identified subject ID, COVID-19 status, age in years and sex. The prospective study material was composed of cDNA or gDNA derived from T cells, B-cell-depleted T cells, or PBMCs. The repertoires were released in a freely available public database meant as a resource for research on the immune response to SARS-CoV-2. Where available, HLA class I and class II types were taken from metadata supplied by the sample provider and were not determined by assay-based typing. Subjects who had been exposed to COVID-19, were actively infected with it, or had recovered from it provided the deeply sampled blood TCRbeta repertoires that made up the dataset.

Samples from volunteer blood donors who had recovered from COVID-19 were contributed by a second Seattle source. Collaborating institutions collected whole blood in K2EDTA tubes following their own protocols. For TCRbeta analysis, collaborators shipped samples in one of three forms: frozen whole blood, isolated PBMCs, or DNA extracted from either of those sample types. On this clone: Its binding antigen is unknown. Per-base qualities were not stored, and no clone one base away is much larger.

Study-wide findings and limitations: Clinical and demographic metadata were provided uncurated, with the amount varying by source and participant.

CDR1 and CDR2 are drawn from the germline V gene (reference sequence): LGHDT, YNNKEL. Relative to germline, V is missing 2 bases and J is missing 4 bases, with 14 bases of the junction outside any gene match. Taken from cysteine to phenylalanine, the CDR3 has 19 residues. Of all the DNA, just the CDR3 is kept, 57 bases in frame from base 1. TCRbeta CDR3 regions were amplified from genomic DNA by means of the immunoSEQ Assay, a bias-controlled multiplex PCR. In the source study's methods: The number of nucleated cells in each sample was estimated by amplification of reference gene primers within the assay. Sequence reads were collapsed and filtered to measure the absolute abundance of every unique TCRbeta CDR3 rearrangement. Productive Simpson clonality was computed per sample as the square root of Simpson's diversity index over productive rearrangements. TCRdb took this table from immuneACCESS and kept in-frame rearrangements with V and J called. Such tables lack part of the clones; where checked against another copy, unresolved V genes explain under half of the gap, and the rest is unexplained. That table furnishes V, J and clone size, whereas the DNA furnished D and trimming. The sample yields nearly 200,000 clones; roughly 88% were counted once. 5.5% to 7% of the sample rests with the top ten.

The chain is made from TRBV3-1 (or the pseudogene TRBV3-2) and TRBJ2-5; TRBD2 lines up with 12 middle nucleotides. This receptor was identified in a woman between 40 and 55 years old who had recovered from COVID-19. The specimen was peripheral blood. In nucleotide form, the sequence is TGTGCCAGCAGCCAAACCCCCAAGGTGCTAGCGGGAGGGGGAGAGACCCAGTACTTC. Translated, this is CASSQTPKVLAGGGETQYF.